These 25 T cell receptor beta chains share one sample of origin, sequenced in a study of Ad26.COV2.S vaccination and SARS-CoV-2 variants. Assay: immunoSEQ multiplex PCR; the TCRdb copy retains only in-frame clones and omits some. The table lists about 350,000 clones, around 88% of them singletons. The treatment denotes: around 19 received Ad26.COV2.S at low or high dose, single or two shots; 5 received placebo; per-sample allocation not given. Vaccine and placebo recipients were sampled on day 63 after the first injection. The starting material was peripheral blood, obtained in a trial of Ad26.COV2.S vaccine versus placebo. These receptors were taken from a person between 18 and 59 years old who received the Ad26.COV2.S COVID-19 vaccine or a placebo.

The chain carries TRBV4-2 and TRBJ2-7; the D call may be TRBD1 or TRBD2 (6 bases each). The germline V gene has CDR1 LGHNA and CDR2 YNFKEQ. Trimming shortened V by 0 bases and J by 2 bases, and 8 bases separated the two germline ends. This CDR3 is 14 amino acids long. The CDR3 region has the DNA TGTGCCAGCAGCCAAGAAGGGGGGCCCTACGAGCAGTACTTC. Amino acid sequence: CASSQEGGPYEQYF.

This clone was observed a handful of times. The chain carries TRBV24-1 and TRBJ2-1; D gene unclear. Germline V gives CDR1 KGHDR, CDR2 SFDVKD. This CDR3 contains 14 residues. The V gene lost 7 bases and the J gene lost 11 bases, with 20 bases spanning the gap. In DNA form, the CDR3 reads TGTGCCACCAGCGATCAGACTGCTAATAATCAGCAGTTCTTC. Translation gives CATSDQTANNQQFF.

Here the CDR3 DNA reads TGTGCCAGCAGGAAACTAGTCAGCACAGATACGCAGTATTTT. Its translation: CASRKLVSTDTQYF. The chain uses TRBV2 and TRBJ2-3; D may be TRBD2 (5 bases). The germline gives CDR1 SNHLY, CDR2 FYNNEI. Deletions cut 6 bases from V and 0 bases from J, with 10 bases between. The CDR3 has 14 residues. The variable domain in full, completed from reference TRBV2 and TRBJ2-3, reads EPEVTQTPSHQVTQMGQEVILRCVPISNHLYFYWYRQILGQKVEFLVSFYNNEISEKSEIFDDQFSVERPDGSNFTLKIRSTKLEDSAMYFCASRKLVSTDTQYFGPGTRLTVL.

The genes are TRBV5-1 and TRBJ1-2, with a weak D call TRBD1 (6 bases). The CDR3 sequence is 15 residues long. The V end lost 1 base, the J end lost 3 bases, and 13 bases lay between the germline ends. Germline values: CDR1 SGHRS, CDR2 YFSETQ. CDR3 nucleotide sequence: TGCGCCAGCAGCTTGCCAGGGGTTCGGGACTATGGCTACACCTTC. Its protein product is CASSLPGVRDYGYTF.

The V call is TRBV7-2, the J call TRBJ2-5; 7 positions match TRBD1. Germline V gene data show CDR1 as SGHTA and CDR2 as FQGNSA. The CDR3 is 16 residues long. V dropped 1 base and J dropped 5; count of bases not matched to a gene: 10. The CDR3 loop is CASSLDSAGGQETQYF. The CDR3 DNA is TGTGCCAGCAGCTTAGATTCGGCAGGGGGACAGGAGACCCAGTACTTC.

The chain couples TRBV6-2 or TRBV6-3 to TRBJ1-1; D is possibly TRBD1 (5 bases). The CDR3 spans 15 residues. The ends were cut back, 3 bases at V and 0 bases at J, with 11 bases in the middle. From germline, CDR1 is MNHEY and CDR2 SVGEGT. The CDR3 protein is CASSYGGPMNTEAFF. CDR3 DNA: TGTGCCAGCAGTTATGGGGGACCCATGAACACTGAAGCTTTCTTT.

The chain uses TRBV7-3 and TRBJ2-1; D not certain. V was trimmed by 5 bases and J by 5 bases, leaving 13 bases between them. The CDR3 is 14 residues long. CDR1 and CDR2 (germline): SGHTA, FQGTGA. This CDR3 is CASSPGRNDNEQFF. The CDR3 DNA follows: TGTGCCAGCAGCCCTGGACGGAACGACAATGAGCAGTTCTTC. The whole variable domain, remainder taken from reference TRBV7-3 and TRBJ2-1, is GAGVSQTPSNKVTEKGKYVELRCDPISGHTALYWYRQSLGQGPEFLIYFQGTGAADDSGLPNDRFFAVRPEGSVSTLKIQRTERGDSAVYLCASSPGRNDNEQFFGPGTRLTVL.

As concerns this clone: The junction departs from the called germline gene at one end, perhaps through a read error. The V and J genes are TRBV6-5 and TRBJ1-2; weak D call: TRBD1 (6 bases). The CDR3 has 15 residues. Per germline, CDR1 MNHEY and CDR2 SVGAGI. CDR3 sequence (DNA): TGTGCCAGCAGTTTCTCCAGGGGCCCTAACGATGGCTACACCTTC. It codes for CASSFSRGPNDGYTF.

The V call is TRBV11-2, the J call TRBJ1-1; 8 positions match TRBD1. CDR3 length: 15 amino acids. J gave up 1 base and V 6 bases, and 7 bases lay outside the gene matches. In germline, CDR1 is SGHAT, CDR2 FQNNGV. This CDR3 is CASRLQGATNTEAFF. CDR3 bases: TGTGCCAGCAGACTGCAGGGGGCTACGAACACTGAAGCTTTCTTT.

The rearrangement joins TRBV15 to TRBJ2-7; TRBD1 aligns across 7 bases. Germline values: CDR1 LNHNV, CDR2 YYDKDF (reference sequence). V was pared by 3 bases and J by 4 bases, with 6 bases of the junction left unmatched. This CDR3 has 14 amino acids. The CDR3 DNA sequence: TGTGCCACCAGCAGTAACAGGGGACCTTACGAGCAGTACTTC. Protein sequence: CATSSNRGPYEQYF.

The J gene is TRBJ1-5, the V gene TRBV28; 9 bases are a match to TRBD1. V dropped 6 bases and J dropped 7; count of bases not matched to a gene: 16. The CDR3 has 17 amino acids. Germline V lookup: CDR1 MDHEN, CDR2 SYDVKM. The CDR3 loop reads CASSGGQGFSSRQPQHF. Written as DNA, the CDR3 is TGTGCCAGCAGCGGGGGACAGGGATTTTCCAGTAGGCAGCCCCAGCATTTT.

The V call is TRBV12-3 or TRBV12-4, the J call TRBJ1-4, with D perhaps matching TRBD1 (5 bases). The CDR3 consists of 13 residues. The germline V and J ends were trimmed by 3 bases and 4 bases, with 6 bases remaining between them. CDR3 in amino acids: CASSFDSNEKLFF. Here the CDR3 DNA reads TGTGCCAGCAGTTTCGACAGTAATGAAAAACTGTTTTTT.

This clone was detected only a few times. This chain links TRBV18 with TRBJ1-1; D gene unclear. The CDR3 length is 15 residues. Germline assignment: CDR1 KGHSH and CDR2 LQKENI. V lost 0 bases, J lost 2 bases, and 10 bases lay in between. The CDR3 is CASSPPSGSNTEAFF. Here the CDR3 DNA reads TGTGCCAGCTCACCACCTTCGGGGAGCAACACTGAAGCTTTCTTT.

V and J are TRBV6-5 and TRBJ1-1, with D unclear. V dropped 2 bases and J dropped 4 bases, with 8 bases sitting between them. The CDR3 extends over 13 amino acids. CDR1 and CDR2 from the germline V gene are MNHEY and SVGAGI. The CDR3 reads CASSYGESTEAFF. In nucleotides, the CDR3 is TGTGCCAGCAGTTACGGGGAGAGCACTGAAGCTTTCTTT.

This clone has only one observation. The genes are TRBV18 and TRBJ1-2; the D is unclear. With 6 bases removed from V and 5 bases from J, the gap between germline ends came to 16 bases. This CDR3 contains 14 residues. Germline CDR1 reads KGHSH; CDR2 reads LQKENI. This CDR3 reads CASSRTGTSYGYTF. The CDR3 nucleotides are TGTGCCAGCTCCCGGACGGGCACCTCTTATGGCTACACCTTC. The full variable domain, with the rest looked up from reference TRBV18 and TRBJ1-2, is NAGVMQNPRHLVRRRGQEARLRCSPMKGHSHVYWYRQLPEEGLKFMVYLQKENIIDESGMPKERFSAEFPKEGPSILRIQQVVRGDSAAYFCASSRTGTSYGYTFGSGTRLTVV.

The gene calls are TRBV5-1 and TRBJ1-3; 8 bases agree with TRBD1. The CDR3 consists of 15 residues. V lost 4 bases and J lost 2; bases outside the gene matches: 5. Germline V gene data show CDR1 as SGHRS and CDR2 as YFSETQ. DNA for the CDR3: TGCGCCAGCAGCCCGGGACAGGCCGCTGGAAACACCATATATTTT. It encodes CASSPGQAAGNTIYF.

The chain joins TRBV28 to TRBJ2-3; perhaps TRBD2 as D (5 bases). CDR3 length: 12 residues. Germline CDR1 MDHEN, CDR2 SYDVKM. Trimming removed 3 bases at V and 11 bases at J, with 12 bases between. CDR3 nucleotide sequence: TGTGCCAGCAGTTTTACGGTCGGGGAGCAGTATTTT. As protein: CASSFTVGEQYF.

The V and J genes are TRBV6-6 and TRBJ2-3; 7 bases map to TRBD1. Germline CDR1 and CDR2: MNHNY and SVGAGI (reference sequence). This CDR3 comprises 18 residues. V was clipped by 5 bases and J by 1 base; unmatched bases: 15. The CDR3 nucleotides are TGTGCCAGCAGTCCTTCGGACAGGATGGTCCAGGGCACAGATACGCAGTATTTT. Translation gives CASSPSDRMVQGTDTQYF.

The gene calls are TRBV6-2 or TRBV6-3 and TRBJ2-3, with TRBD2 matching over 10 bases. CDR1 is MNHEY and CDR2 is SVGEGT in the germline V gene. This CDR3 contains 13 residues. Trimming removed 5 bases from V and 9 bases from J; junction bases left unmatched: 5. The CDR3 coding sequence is TGTGCCAGCAGTCCGGGACTAGCGACGACGCAGTATTTT. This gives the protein CASSPGLATTQYF.

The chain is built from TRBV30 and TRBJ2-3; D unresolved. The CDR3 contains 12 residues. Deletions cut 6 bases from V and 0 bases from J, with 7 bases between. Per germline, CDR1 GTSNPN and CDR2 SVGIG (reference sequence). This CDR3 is CACPASTDTQYF. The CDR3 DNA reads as TGTGCCTGCCCTGCTAGCACAGATACGCAGTATTTT. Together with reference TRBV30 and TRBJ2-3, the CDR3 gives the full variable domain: SQTIHQWPATLVQPVGSPLSLECTVEGTSNPNLYWYRQAAGRGLQLLFYSVGIGQISSEVPQNLSASRPQDRQFILSSKKLLLSDSGFYLCACPASTDTQYFGPGTRLTVL.

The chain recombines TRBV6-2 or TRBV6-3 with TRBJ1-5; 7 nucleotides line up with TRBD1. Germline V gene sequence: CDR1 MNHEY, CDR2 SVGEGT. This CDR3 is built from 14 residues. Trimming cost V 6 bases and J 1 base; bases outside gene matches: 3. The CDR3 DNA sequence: TGTGCCAGCAGCACAGGGGCAAGCAATCAGCCCCAGCATTTT. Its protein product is CASSTGASNQPQHF.

CDR3 residues: CASSSTGANTEAFF. The CDR3 DNA reads TGTGCCAGCAGCTCCACCGGGGCGAACACTGAAGCTTTCTTT. V is TRBV3-1 (or the pseudogene TRBV3-2) and J is TRBJ1-1; possibly TRBD1 for D (5 bases). CDR3 length: 14 amino acids. The V gene's germline CDR1 is LGHDT and CDR2 YNNKEL (reference sequence). The V end lost 5 bases, the J end lost 1 base, and 11 bases lay between the germline ends.

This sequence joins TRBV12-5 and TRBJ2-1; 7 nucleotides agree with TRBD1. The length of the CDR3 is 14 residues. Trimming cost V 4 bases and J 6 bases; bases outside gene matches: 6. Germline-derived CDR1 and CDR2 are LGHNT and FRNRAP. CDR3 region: CASGSEQGSNEQFF. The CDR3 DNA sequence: TGTGCTAGTGGTTCCGAACAGGGGAGCAATGAGCAGTTCTTC.

The CDR3 bases are TGTGCCAGCAGCTTAGGACAGCGGGGGGTTGATACGCAGTATTTT. This sequence encodes CASSLGQRGVDTQYF. V usage is TRBV11-2 and J usage is TRBJ2-3; 9 positions agree with TRBD2. The length of the CDR3 is 15 residues. The ends lost 1 base at V and 6 bases at J; junction bases unmatched: 5. Germline V gives CDR1 SGHAT, CDR2 FQNNGV.

CDR3 sequence reads: CASTGGAGELFF. The CDR3 DNA sequence: TGTGCCAGCACTGGGGGGGCCGGGGAGCTGTTTTTT. The chain carries TRBV6-5 and TRBJ2-2, with 7 bases lining up with TRBD2. V was clipped by 7 bases and J by 6 bases; unmatched bases: 2. Germline V gene sequence: CDR1 MNHEY, CDR2 SVGAGI. This CDR3 region has 12 residues.